Presented here are 4 T cell receptor beta chains from one specimen sequenced in a study of T cells in Graves' hyperthyroidism and ophthalmopathy. There were TCR beta CDR3 regions amplified from RNA transcripts. First-round RT-PCR with HTBI primers amplified the TCR CDR3 region. TCRdb re-called the multiplex PCR reads with MiXCR, one entry per CDR3 protein. Of about 540,000 distinct CDR3 sequences listed, roughly 46% were seen once; the top ten hold approximately 7.5%. The sample comprised peripheral blood or thyroid tissue (not recorded which). The receptors stem from a woman under 30 with Graves' hyperthyroidism.

V gene TRBV12-5 combines with J gene TRBJ1-1, with unresolved D. CDR1 LGHNT and CDR2 FRNRAP come from the germline V gene. V shed 0 bases and J shed 0 bases, with 17 bases lying between them. This CDR3 contains 18 residues. CDR3 residues: CASGLVVGSSQVNTEAFF. The DNA for the CDR3 is TGTGCTAGTGGTTTGGTAGTTGGCTCTAGCCAGGTGAACACTGAAGCTTTCTTT.

The rearrangement uses TRBV20-1 and TRBJ1-6; TRBD1 aligns across 8 bases. CDR1 DFQATT and CDR2 SNEGSKA come from the germline V gene (reference sequence). The V gene end was trimmed by 6 bases and the J gene end by 8 bases; junction bases not matched to a gene: 6. The CDR3 loop spans 13 amino acids. The CDR3, as DNA: TGCAGTGCAAGGACAGGGCGGGATTCACCCCTCCACTTT. This translates into CSARTGRDSPLHF.

With regard to this clonotype: As the CDR3 is not closed by the conserved phenylalanine or tryptophan, this likely results from a read error. This chain connects TRBV7-6 to TRBJ2-7; no firm D call. The germline CDR1 and CDR2 sequences are SGHVS and FNYEAQ. This CDR3 spans 13 amino acids. Trimming shortened V by 5 bases and J by 3 bases, and 11 bases separated the two germline ends. CDR3: CASSPNHGYEQYL. The CDR3 nucleotides are TGTGCCAGCAGCCCTAATCATGGCTACGAGCAGTACCTC.

This clonotype was picked up many times. The chain carries TRBV20-1 and TRBJ2-5; D call uncertain. The germline gives CDR1 DFQATT, CDR2 SNEGSKA (reference sequence). The CDR3 length is 16 residues. V was pared by 3 bases and J by 4 bases, with 21 bases between. CDR3: CSARASRTRRPETQYF. The CDR3 nucleotides read TGCAGTGCTAGGGCTTCGAGGACGAGGAGACCAGAGACCCAGTACTTC.